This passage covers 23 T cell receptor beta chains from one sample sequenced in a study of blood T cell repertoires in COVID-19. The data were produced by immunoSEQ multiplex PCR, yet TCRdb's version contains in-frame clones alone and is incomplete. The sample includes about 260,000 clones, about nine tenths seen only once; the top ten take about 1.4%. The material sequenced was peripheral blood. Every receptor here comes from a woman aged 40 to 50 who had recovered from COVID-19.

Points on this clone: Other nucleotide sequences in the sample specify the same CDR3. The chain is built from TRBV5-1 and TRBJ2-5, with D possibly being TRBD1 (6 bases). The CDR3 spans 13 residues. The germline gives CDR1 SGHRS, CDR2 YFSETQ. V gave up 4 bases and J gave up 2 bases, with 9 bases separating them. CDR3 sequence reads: CASSLQGQETQYF. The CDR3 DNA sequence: TGCGCCAGCAGCCTCCAGGGGCAAGAGACCCAGTACTTC.

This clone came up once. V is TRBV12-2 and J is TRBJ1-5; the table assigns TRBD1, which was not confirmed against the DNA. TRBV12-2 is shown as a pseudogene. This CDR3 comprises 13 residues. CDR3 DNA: TGTGCAAGTCTGGGGGACAGCGGTCAGCCCCAGCATTTT. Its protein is CASLGDSGQPQHF.

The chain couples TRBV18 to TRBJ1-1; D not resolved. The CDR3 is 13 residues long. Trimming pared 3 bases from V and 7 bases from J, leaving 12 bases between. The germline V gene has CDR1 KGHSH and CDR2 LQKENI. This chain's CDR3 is CASSPVLGYEAFF. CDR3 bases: TGTGCCAGCTCACCGGTGCTAGGTTATGAAGCTTTCTTT.

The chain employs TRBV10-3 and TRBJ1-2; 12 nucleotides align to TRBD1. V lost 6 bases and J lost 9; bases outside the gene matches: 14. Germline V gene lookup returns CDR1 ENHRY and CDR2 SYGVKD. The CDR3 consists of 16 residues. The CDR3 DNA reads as TGTGCCATCAGCAGGAGAGAGATGGGACAGGGGGCAAGCTACACCTTC. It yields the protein CAISRREMGQGASYTF.

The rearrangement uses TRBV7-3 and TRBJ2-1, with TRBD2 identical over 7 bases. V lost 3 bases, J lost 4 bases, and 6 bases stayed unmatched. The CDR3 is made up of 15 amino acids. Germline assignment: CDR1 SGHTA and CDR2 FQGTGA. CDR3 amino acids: CASSFSGVPYNEQFF. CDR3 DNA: TGTGCCAGCAGCTTCAGCGGGGTACCATACAATGAGCAGTTCTTC.

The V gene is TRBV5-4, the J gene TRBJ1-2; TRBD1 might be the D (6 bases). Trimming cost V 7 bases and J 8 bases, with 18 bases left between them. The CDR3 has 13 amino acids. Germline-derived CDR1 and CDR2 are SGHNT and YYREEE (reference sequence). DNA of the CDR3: TGTGCCAGCCACAGGGAAACATGGGGCGGCTACACCTTC. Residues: CASHRETWGGYTF.

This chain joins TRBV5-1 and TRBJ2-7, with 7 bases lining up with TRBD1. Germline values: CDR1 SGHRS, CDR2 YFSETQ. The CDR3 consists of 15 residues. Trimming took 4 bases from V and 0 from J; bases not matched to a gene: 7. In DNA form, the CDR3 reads TGCGCCAGCAGCCTGGGACAGACATTCTCCTACGAGCAGTACTTC. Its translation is CASSLGQTFSYEQYF.

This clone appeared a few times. The CDR3 DNA reads TGTGCCAGCAGCGTTGGACAGGGAGGGTCCGGGGAGCTGTTTTTT. This translates into CASSVGQGGSGELFF. The chain uses TRBV9 and TRBJ2-2, with D perhaps matching TRBD1 (8 bases). The V end was cut by 2 bases, the J end by 6 bases, with 14 bases between. This CDR3 is built from 15 residues. CDR1 is SGDLS, CDR2 YYNGEE, per germline.

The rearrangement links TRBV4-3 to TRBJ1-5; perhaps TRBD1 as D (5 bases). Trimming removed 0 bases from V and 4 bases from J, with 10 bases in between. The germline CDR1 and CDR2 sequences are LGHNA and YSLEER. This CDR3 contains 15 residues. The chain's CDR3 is CASSQEGHLNQPQHF. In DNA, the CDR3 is TGCGCCAGCAGCCAAGAAGGACACTTAAATCAGCCCCAGCATTTT.

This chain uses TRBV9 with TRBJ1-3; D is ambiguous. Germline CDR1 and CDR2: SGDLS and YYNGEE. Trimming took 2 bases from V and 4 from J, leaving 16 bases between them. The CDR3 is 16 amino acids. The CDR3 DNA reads TGTGCCAGCAGCGTCGACTGGCTCTTTAAAGGAAACACCATATATTTT. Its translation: CASSVDWLFKGNTIYF.

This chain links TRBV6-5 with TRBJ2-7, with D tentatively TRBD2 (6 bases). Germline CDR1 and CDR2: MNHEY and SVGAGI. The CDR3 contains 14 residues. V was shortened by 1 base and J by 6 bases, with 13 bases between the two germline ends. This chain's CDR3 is CASSYWRVGGEQYF. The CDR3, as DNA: TGTGCCAGCAGTTACTGGAGGGTCGGGGGCGAGCAGTACTTC.

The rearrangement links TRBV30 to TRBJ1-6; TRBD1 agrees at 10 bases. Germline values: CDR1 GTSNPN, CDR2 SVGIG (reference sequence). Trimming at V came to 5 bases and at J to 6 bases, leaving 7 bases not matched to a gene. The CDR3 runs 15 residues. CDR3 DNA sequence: TGTGCCTGGTTGGCCAGGGACAGGGGTAATTCACCCCTCCACTTT. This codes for CAWLARDRGNSPLHF.

The CDR3, as DNA: TGCGCCAGCAGCCAAGGCCCCTACAACACTGAAGCTTTCTTT. It specifies CASSQGPYNTEAFF. This chain connects TRBV4-3 to TRBJ1-1; D is unclear. CDR3 size: 14 residues. Trimming took 1 base from V and 2 from J, leaving 8 bases between them. Per the germline V gene, CDR1 is LGHNA and CDR2 is YSLEER.

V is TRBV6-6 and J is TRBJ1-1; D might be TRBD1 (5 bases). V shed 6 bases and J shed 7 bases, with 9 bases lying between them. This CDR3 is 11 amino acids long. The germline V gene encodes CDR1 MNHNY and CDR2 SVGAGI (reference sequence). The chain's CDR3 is CASSGRGEAFF. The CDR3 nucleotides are TGTGCCAGCAGCGGTAGGGGTGAAGCTTTCTTT.

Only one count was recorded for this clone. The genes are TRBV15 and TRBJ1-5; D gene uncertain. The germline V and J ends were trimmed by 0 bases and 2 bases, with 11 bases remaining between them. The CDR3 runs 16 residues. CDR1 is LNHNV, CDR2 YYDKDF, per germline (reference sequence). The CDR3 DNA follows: TGTGCCACCAGCAGAGATCGGGTTAGTCGCAATCAGCCCCAGCATTTT. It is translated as CATSRDRVSRNQPQHF.

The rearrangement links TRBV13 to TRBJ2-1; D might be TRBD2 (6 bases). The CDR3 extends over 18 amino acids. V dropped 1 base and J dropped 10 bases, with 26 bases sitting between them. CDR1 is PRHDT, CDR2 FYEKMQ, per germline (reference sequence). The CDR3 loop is CASSLVGGDGRNSGEQFF. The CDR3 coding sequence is TGTGCCAGCAGCTTAGTCGGCGGGGACGGTCGAAACTCGGGCGAGCAGTTCTTC.

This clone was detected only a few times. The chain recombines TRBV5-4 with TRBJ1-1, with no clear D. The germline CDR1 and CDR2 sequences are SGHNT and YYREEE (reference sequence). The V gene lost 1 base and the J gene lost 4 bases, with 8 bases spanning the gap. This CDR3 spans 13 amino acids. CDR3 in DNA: TGTGCCAGCAGCTTGTACCAGTCCACTGAAGCTTTCTTT. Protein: CASSLYQSTEAFF.

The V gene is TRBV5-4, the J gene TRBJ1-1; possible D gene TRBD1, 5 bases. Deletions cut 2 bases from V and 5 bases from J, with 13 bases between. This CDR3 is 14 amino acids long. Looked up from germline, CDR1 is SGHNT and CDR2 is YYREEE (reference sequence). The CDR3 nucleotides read TGTGCCAGCAGCTTATCGGGGGGGTTTACTGAAGCTTTCTTT. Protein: CASSLSGGFTEAFF.

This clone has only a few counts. CDR3 sequence: CASSDHRVGEKLFF. The CDR3 region has the DNA TGTGCCAGCAGTGACCACCGGGTTGGGGAAAAACTGTTTTTT. The V call is TRBV6-1, the J call TRBJ1-4; D unclear. The CDR3 contains 14 residues. Trimming cost V 3 bases and J 8 bases, with 13 bases left between them. CDR1 MNHNS and CDR2 SASEGT come from the germline V gene.

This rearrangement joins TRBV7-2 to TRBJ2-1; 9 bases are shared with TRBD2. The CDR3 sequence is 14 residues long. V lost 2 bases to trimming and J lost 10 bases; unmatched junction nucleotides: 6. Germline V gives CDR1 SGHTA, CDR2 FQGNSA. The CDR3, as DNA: TGTGCCAGCAGCTTAAGAATAGCGGGGGACGAGCAGTTCTTC. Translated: CASSLRIAGDEQFF.

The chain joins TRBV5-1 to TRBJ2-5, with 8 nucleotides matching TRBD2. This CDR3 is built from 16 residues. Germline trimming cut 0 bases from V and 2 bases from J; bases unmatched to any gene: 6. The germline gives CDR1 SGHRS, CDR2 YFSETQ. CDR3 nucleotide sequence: TGCGCCAGCAGCTTGGGCACTAGCGGATTTCAAGAGACCCAGTACTTC. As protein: CASSLGTSGFQETQYF.

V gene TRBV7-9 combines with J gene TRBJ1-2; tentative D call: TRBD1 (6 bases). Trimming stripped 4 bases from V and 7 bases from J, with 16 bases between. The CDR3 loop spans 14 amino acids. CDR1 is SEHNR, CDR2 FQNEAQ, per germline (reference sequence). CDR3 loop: CASSYRQDDGGYTF. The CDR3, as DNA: TGTGCCAGCAGCTACCGACAGGATGACGGTGGCTACACCTTC.

The CDR3 loop reads CASSLLGRSPSNQPQHF. In DNA form, the CDR3 reads TGTGCCAGCAGTTTACTCGGGAGGAGCCCTAGCAATCAGCCCCAGCATTTT. The chain uses TRBV27 and TRBJ1-5; D is unclear. V lost 2 bases and J 0 bases, leaving 14 bases between the germline ends. The CDR3 is 17 residues long. In germline, CDR1 is MNHEY, CDR2 SMNVEV (reference sequence).